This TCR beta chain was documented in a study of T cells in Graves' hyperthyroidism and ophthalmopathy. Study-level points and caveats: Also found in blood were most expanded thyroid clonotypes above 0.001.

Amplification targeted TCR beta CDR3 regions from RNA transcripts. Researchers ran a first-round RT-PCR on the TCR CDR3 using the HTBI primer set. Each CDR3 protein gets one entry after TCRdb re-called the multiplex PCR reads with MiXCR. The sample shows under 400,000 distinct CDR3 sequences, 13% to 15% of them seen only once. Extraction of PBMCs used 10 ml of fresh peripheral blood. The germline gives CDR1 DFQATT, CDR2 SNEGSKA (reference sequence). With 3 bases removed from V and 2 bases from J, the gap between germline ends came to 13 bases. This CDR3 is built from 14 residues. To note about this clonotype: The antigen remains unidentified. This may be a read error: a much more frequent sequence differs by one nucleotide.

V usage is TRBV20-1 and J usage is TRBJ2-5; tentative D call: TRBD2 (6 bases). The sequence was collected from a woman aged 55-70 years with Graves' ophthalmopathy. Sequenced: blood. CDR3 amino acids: CSASMGSGQETQYF. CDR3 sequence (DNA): TGCAGTGCTAGTATGGGTAGCGGACAAGAGACCCAGTACTTC.